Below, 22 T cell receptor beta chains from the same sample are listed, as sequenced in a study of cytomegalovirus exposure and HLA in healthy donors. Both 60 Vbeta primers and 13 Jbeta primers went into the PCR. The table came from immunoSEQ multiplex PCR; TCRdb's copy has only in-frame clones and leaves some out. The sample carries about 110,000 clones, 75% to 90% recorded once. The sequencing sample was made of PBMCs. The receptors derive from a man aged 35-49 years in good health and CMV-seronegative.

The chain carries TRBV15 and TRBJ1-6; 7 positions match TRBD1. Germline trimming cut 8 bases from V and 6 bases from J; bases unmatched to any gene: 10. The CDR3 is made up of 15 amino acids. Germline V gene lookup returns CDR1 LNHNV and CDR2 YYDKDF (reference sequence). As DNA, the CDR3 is TGTGCCACCTCAAGGCCGGGACAGCTTAATTCACCCCTCCACTTT. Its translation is CATSRPGQLNSPLHF.

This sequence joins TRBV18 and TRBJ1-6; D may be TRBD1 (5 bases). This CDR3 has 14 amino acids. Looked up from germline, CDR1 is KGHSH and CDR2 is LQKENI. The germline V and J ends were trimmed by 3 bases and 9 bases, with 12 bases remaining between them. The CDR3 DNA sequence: TGTGCCAGCTCACCGGAGGGGAGTGGTTCACCCCTCCACTTT. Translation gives CASSPEGSGSPLHF.

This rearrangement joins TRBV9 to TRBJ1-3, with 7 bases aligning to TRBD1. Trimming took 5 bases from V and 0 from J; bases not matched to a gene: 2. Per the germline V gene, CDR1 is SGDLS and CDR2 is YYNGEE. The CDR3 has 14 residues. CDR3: CASSGTASGNTIYF. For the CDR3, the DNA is TGTGCCAGCAGTGGGACAGCCTCTGGAAACACCATATATTTT.

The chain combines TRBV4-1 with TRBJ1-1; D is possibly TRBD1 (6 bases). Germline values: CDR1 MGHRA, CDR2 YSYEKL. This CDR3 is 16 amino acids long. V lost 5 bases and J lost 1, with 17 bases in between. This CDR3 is CASSFSRDTANTEAFF. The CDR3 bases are TGCGCCAGCAGCTTCTCCAGGGACACCGCGAACACTGAAGCTTTCTTT.

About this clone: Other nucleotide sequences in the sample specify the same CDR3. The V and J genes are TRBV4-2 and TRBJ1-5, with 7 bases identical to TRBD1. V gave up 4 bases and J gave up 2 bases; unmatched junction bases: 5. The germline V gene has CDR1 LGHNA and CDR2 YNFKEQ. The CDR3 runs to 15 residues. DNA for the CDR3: TGTGCCAGCAGCCCGCCCGGACAGGGCAATCAGCCCCAGCATTTT. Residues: CASSPPGQGNQPQHF.

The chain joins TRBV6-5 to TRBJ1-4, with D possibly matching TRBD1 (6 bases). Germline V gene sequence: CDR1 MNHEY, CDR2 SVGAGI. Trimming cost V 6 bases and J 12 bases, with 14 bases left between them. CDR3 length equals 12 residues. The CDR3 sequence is CASSSTGTQLFF. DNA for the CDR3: TGTGCCAGCAGCTCCACAGGGACACAACTGTTTTTT.

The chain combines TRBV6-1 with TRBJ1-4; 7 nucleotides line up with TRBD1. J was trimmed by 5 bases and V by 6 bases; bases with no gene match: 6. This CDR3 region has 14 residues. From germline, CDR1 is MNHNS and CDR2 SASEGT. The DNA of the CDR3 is TGTGCCAGCAGCGGGACAGTACGAAATGAAAAACTGTTTTTT. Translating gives CASSGTVRNEKLFF.

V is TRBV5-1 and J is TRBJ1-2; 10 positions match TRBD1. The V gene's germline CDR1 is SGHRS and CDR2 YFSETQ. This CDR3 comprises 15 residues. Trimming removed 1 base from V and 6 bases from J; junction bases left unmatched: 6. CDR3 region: CASSLMGTGDNGYTF. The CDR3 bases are TGCGCCAGCAGCTTGATGGGGACAGGGGATAATGGCTACACCTTC.

CDR3 DNA: TGCGCCAGCAGTCAATCGGAGGGGCCTAATTCACCCCTCCACTTT. Translating it yields CASSQSEGPNSPLHF. The chain joins TRBV23-1 to TRBJ1-6; D possibly corresponds to TRBD1 (5 bases). TRBV23-1 is an open reading frame whose function is uncertain. Trimming stripped 0 bases from V and 6 bases from J, with 9 bases between. This CDR3 comprises 15 residues.

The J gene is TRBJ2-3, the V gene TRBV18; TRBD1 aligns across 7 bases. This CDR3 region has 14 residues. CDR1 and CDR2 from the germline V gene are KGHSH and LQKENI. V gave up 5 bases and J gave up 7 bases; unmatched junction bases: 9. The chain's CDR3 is CASSMGQNSYTQYF. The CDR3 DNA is TGTGCCAGCTCAATGGGACAGAATTCTTATACGCAGTATTTT.

The CDR3 DNA sequence: TGTGCCAGCAGCTTAAACGGGAATGGCTACACCTTC. It translates to CASSLNGNGYTF. V gene TRBV7-3 combines with J gene TRBJ1-2, with D unclear. Germline-derived CDR1 and CDR2 are SGHTA and FQGTGA. The germline V and J ends were trimmed by 1 base and 6 bases, with 6 bases remaining between them. The CDR3 covers 12 residues.

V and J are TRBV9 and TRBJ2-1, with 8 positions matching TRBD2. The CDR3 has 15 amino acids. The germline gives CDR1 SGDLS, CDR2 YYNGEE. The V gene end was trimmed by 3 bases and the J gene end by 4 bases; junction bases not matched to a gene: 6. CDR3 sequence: CASSAGGAGYNEQFF. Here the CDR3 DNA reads TGTGCCAGCAGCGCGGGGGGGGCTGGGTACAATGAGCAGTTCTTC.

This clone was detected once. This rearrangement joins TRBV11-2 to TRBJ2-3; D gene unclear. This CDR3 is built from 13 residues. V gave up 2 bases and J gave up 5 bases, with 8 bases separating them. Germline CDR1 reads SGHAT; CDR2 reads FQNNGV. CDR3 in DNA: TGTGCCAGCAGCTTAAAACTCGAAGATACGCAGTATTTT. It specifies CASSLKLEDTQYF.

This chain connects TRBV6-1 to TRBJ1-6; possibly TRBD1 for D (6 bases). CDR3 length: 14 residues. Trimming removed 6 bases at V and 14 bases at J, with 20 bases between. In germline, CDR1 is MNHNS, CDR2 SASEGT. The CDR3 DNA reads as TGTGCCAGCAGCCCAGACTGGGACATCGGATCCCTCCACTTT. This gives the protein CASSPDWDIGSLHF.

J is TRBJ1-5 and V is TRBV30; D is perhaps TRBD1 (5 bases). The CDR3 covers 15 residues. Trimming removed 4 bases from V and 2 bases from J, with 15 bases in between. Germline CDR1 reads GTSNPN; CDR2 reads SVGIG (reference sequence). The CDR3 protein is CAWKAGTGGNQPQHF. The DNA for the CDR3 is TGTGCCTGGAAAGCGGGGACGGGCGGCAATCAGCCCCAGCATTTT. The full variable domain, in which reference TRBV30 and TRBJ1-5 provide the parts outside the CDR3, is SQTIHQWPATLVQPVGSPLSLECTVEGTSNPNLYWYRQAAGRGLQLLFYSVGIGQISSEVPQNLSASRPQDRQFILSSKKLLLSDSGFYLCAWKAGTGGNQPQHFGDGTRLSIL.

The CDR3 DNA sequence: TGTGCCAGCAGCTTGCGGGACAGGTACACAGATACGCAGTATTTT. Translated: CASSLRDRYTDTQYF. V gene TRBV5-4 combines with J gene TRBJ2-3, with 8 bases lining up with TRBD1. The CDR3 sequence is 15 residues long. V dropped 1 base and J dropped 2; count of bases not matched to a gene: 3. CDR1 is SGHNT, CDR2 YYREEE, per germline (reference sequence).

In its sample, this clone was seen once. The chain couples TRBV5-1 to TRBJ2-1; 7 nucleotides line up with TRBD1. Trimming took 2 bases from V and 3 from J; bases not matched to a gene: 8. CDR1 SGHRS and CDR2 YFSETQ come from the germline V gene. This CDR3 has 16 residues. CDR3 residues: CASSFGTAGRYNEQFF. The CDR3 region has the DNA TGCGCCAGCAGCTTCGGGACAGCAGGACGCTACAATGAGCAGTTCTTC.

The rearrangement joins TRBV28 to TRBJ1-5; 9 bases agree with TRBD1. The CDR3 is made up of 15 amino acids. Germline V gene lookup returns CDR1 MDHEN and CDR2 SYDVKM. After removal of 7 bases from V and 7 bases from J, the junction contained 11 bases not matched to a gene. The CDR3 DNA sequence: TGTGCCAGCAATTACCGGGACAGGGCGAGCCAGCCCCAGCATTTT. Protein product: CASNYRDRASQPQHF.

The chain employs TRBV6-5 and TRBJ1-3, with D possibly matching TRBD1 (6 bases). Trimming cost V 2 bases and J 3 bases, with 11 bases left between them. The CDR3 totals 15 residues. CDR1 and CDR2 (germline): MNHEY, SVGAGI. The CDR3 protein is CASSYAQGSGNTIYF. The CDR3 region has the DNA TGTGCCAGCAGTTACGCGCAGGGGAGTGGAAACACCATATATTTT.

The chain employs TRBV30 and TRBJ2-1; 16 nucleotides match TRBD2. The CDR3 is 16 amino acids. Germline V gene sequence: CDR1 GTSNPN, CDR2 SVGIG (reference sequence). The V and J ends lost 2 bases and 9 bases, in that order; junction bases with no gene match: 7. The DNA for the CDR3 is TGTGCCTGGAGTCCGGGACTAGCGGGGGGGCCAGGTGAGCAGTTCTTC. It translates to CAWSPGLAGGPGEQFF.

CDR3 in amino acids: CASGQGYEQYF. The CDR3 DNA is TGTGCCTCGGGACAGGGCTACGAGCAGTACTTC. The genes are TRBV30 and TRBJ2-7; 9 bases match TRBD1. Germline-derived CDR1 and CDR2 are GTSNPN and SVGIG (reference sequence). V trimming: 7 bases; J trimming: 3 bases; junction bases outside the gene matches: 1. The length of the CDR3 is 11 residues. The whole variable domain, remainder taken from reference TRBV30 and TRBJ2-7, is SQTIHQWPATLVQPVGSPLSLECTVEGTSNPNLYWYRQAAGRGLQLLFYSVGIGQISSEVPQNLSASRPQDRQFILSSKKLLLSDSGFYLCASGQGYEQYFGPGTRLTVT.

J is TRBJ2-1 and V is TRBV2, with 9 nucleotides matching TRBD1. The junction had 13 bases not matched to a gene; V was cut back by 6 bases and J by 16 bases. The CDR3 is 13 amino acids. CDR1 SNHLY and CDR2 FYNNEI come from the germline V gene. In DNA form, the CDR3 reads TGTGCCAGCAGGGGGACAGGGAGTGATAGGGAATTCTTC. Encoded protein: CASRGTGSDREFF.